This T cell receptor (beta chain) was identified during a study of neurological immune-mediated disorders. Deletions cut 0 bases from V and 10 bases from J, with 13 bases between. The CDR3 has 14 amino acids. From germline, CDR1 is LNHNV and CDR2 YYDKDF (reference sequence). About this clonotype itself: Its antigen is as yet unknown.

The study drew its healthy controls from blood bank volunteers in Maryland, USA. The sorted-subset TCR libraries were prepared using about a million CD4+ or CD8+ T cells as the starting material. Template-switch 5'RACE cDNA synthesis added a 10-nucleotide unique molecular identifier. TCRdb reanalysed the 5' RACE reads using MiXCR and keeps one entry per CDR3 protein. The sample has more than 30,000 distinct CDR3 sequences, 4% seen once. Points from the study as a whole: None of the CDR3 amino acid sequences of expanded clones were shared across subjects, and this suggested private repertoires in all groups.

The source material was CD4+ T cells from blood. The source of this sequence is a woman aged 40 to 50 in good health. The chain recombines TRBV15 with TRBJ2-1; the D gene is possibly TRBD1 (5 bases). DNA for the CDR3: TGTGCCACCAGCAGAGATCGAGCAGGGAACGAGCAGTTCTTC. Translated, it gives CATSRDRAGNEQFF.